This TCR beta chain was documented in a study of cytomegalovirus exposure and HLA in healthy donors. General study results and limits: It was confirmed in vitro that a few of the CMV-associated chains were specific for CMV antigens. TCR beta sequences reportedly predicted the HLA-A and HLA-B alleles of most subjects accurately. Apparent HLA restriction characterized most CMV-associated TCR beta chains in a later analysis.

Germline V gives CDR1 SGDLS, CDR2 YYNGEE. V dropped 7 bases and J dropped 3; count of bases not matched to a gene: 13. There are 16 residues in the CDR3. Vbeta (60) and Jbeta (13) primers were used in the PCR. Sequencing was performed with immunoSEQ multiplex PCR; in TCRdb, only in-frame clones are kept and a portion is missing. The profile covers around 150,000 clones, with approximately 80% appearing a single time and approximately 2.3% taken by the ten largest. On this clone itself: Antigen: not known.

The sample consisted of PBMCs. This sequence was found in a man aged 50 or older in good health and CMV-seropositive. This chain connects TRBV9 to TRBJ2-1, with TRBD2 matching 7 bases. The CDR3 reads CASEPPRGGYYNEQFF. CDR3 sequence (DNA): TGTGCCAGCGAGCCCCCCCGCGGGGGTTACTACAATGAGCAGTTCTTC.